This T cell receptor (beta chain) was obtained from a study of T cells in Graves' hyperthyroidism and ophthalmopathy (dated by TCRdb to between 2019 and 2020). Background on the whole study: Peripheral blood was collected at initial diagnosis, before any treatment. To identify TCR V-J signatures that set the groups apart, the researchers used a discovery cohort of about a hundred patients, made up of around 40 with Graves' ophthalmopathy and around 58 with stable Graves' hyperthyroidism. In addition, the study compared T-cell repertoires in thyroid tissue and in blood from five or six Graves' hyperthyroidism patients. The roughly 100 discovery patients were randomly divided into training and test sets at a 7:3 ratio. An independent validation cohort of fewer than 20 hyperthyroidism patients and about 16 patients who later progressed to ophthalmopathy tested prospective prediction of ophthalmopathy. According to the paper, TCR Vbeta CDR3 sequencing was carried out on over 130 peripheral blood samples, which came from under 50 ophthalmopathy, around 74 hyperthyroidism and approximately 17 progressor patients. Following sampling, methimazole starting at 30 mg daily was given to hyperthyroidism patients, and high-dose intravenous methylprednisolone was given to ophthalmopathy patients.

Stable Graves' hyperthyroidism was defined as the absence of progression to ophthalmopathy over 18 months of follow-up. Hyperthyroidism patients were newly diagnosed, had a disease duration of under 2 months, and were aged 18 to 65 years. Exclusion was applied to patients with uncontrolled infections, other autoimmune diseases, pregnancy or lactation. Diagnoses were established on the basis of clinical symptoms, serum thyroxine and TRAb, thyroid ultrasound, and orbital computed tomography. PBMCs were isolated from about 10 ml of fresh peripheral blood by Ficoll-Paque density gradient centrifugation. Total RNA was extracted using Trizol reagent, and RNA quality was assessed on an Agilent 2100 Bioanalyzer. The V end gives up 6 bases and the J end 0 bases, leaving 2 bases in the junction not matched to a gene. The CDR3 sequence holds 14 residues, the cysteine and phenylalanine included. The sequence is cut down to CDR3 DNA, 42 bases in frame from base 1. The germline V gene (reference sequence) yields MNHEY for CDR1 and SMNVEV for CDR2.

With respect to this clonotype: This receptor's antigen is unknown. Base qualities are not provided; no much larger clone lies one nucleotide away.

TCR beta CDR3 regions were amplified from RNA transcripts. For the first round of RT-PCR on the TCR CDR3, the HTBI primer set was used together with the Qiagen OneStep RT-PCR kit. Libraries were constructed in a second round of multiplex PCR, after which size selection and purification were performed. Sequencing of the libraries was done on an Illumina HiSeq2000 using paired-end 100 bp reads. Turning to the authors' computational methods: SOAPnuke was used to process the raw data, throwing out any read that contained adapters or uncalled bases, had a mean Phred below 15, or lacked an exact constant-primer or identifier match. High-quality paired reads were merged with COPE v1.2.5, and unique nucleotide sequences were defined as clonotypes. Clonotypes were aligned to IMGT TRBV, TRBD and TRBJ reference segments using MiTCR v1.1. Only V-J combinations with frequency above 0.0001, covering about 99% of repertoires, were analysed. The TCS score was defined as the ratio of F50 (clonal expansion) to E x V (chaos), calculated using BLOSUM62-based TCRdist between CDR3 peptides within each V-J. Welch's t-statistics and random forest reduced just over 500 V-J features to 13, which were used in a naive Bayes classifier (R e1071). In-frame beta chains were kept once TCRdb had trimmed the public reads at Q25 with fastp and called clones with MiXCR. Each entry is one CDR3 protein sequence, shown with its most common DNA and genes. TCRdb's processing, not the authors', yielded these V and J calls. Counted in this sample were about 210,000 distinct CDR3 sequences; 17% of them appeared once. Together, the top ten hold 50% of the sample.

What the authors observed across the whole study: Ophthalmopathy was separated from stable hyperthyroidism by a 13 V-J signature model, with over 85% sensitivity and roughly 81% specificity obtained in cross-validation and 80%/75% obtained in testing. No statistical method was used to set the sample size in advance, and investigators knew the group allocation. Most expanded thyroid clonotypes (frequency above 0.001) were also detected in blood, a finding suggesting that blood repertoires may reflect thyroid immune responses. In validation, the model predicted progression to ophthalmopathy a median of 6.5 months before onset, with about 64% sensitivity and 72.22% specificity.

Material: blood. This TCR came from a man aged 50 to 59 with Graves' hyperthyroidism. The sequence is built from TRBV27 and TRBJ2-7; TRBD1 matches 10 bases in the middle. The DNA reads TGTGCCAGCAGGGACAGGGGGACCTCCTACGAGCAGTACTTC. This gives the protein CASRDRGTSYEQYF.